Presented here are 23 T cell receptor beta chains from one specimen sequenced in a study of metastatic and nonmetastatic thyroid tumors. Thyroid surgery had not been preceded by any treatment in any patient. TCRdb re-processed the PCR reads through MiXCR. The repertoire holds about 8,400 clones, with approximately 31% as singletons. The sequenced sample was tumor tissue. All receptors come from a female donor with papillary thyroid cancer or a benign thyroid nodule (not recorded which). Some clones in this sample may be carry-over from other donors' samples.

The chain is built from TRBV7-2 and TRBJ2-1; possibly TRBD2 for D (6 bases). The CDR3 is 16 residues long. V was pared by 0 bases and J by 6 bases, with 15 bases between. The germline gives CDR1 SGHTA, CDR2 FQGNSA. CDR3: CASSLAAGLYSNEQFF. CDR3 nucleotide sequence: TGTGCCAGCAGCTTAGCCGCGGGACTCTATTCCAATGAGCAGTTCTTC.

Turning to this clone: This CDR3 is also generated by other DNA sequences in the sample. The chain combines TRBV18 with TRBJ2-2, with D possibly matching TRBD1 (5 bases). The CDR3 has 16 amino acids. The germline V and J ends were trimmed by 0 bases and 5 bases, with 13 bases remaining between them. Germline lookup yields CDR1 KGHSH and CDR2 LQKENI. This CDR3 is CASSPPGQGGTGELFF. The CDR3 nucleotides are TGTGCCAGCTCACCACCCGGGCAGGGCGGAACCGGGGAGCTGTTTTTT.

This clone was seen only a few times. The V and J genes are TRBV15 and TRBJ2-3; TRBD2 matches 8 bases. Germline V gives CDR1 LNHNV, CDR2 YYDKDF (reference sequence). With 0 bases clipped from V and 4 bases from J, the junction kept 6 bases outside the gene matches. The CDR3 is 16 amino acids. The CDR3 reads CATSRDLTGGSDTQYF. The CDR3 nucleotides read TGTGCCACCAGCAGAGATTTAACGGGAGGGTCAGATACGCAGTATTTT.

The sample holds a few counts of this clone. This rearrangement joins TRBV6-1 to TRBJ2-3, with a tentative D call TRBD2 (5 bases). The germline V and J ends were trimmed by 3 bases and 9 bases, with 7 bases remaining between them. This CDR3 spans 11 amino acids. Germline V gene sequence: CDR1 MNHNS, CDR2 SASEGT. In DNA form, the CDR3 reads TGTGCCAGCAGTGAGACGGGAACGCAGTATTTT. Translated, it gives CASSETGTQYF.

This chain links TRBV6-5 with TRBJ2-3; 13 bases map to TRBD2. Trimming cost V 6 bases and J 5 bases; bases outside gene matches: 11. Germline CDR1 is MNHEY and CDR2 is SVGAGI. The CDR3 is 17 residues long. CDR3 residues: CASRKGTSGTFGDTQYF. The CDR3, as DNA: TGTGCCAGCAGAAAAGGGACTAGCGGGACGTTCGGAGATACGCAGTATTTT.

This clone occurred many times. The V call is TRBV6-1, the J call TRBJ2-7, with 8 bases matching TRBD1. Germline trimming cut 8 bases from V and 2 bases from J; bases unmatched to any gene: 8. Germline V lookup: CDR1 MNHNS, CDR2 SASEGT. This CDR3 spans 14 amino acids. CDR3 region: CASSRDRNTYEQYF. DNA of the CDR3: TGTGCCAGCTCAAGGGACAGGAATACCTACGAGCAGTACTTC.

CDR3 sequence: CASSEAGQSSREQYF. The CDR3 nucleotides read TGCGCCAGCAGTGAAGCAGGGCAAAGCTCCAGGGAGCAGTACTTC. The chain has TRBV10-2 and TRBJ2-7, with D possibly TRBD1 on 5 matching bases. The CDR3 is 15 amino acids. Germline CDR1 and CDR2: WSHSY and SAAADI. The V end was cut by 3 bases, the J end by 7 bases, with 19 bases between.

CDR3 DNA: TGTGCCAGCAGCTGGGACATGGAGTATGGCTACACCTTC. This gives the protein CASSWDMEYGYTF. The V and J genes are TRBV11-2 and TRBJ1-2, with D possibly being TRBD1 (6 bases). This CDR3 has 13 amino acids. The germline V gene has CDR1 SGHAT and CDR2 FQNNGV. V was cut by 4 bases and J by 5 bases, with 11 bases left in between. The whole variable domain, remainder taken from reference TRBV11-2 and TRBJ1-2, is EAGVAQSPRYKIIEKRQSVAFWCNPISGHATLYWYQQILGQGPKLLIQFQNNGVVDDSQLPKDRFSAERLKGVDSTLKIQPAKLEDSAVYLCASSWDMEYGYTFGSGTRLTVV.

By proportion, this clone is medium-sized. This chain uses TRBV20-1 with TRBJ1-4; D is unclear. Trimming cost V 0 bases and J 6 bases, with 8 bases left between them. The CDR3 is 13 residues long. CDR1 is DFQATT, CDR2 SNEGSKA, per germline (reference sequence). CDR3 nucleotide sequence: TGCAGTGCTAGAGATCTGGAGGATGAAAAACTGTTTTTT. It codes for CSARDLEDEKLFF.

This clone appeared a few times. The chain joins TRBV6-1 to TRBJ1-5; no clear D. This CDR3 is 13 amino acids long. CDR1 and CDR2 (germline): MNHNS, SASEGT. The V and J ends lost 10 bases and 2 bases respectively, with 12 bases between them. CDR3 in amino acids: CAISGRGNQPQHF. Here the CDR3 DNA reads TGTGCCATCTCGGGTCGGGGCAATCAGCCCCAGCATTTT.

The J gene is TRBJ1-2, the V gene TRBV28, with D uncertain. The CDR3 contains 14 residues. The ends were cut back, 5 bases at V and 8 bases at J, with 18 bases in the middle. The germline V gene has CDR1 MDHEN and CDR2 SYDVKM. CDR3 amino acids: CASSILPGTKGYTF. The CDR3 nucleotides read TGTGCCAGCAGTATACTACCGGGAACCAAAGGCTACACCTTC.

The rearrangement uses TRBV11-2 and TRBJ2-2, with a tentative D call TRBD2 (6 bases). Germline-derived CDR1 and CDR2 are SGHAT and FQNNGV. The V gene lost 0 bases and the J gene lost 4 bases, with 15 bases spanning the gap. The CDR3 sequence is 17 residues long. The CDR3 is CASSLDERARGTGELFF. The CDR3 DNA is TGTGCCAGCAGCTTAGATGAGCGGGCGCGAGGCACCGGGGAGCTGTTTTTT.

In its sample, this clone was seen a few times. The gene calls are TRBV5-1 and TRBJ2-2; 8 nucleotides align to TRBD1. Germline V CDR1 and CDR2: SGHRS, YFSETQ. Trimming cost V 0 bases and J 7 bases; bases outside gene matches: 8. The CDR3 spans 16 residues. CDR3 amino acids: CASSLAPGTGGGELFF. CDR3 nucleotides: TGCGCCAGCAGCTTGGCCCCCGGGACAGGAGGCGGGGAGCTGTTTTTT.

This clone is deemed medium-sized. V gene TRBV2 combines with J gene TRBJ2-7; 11 bases fit TRBD2. The germline CDR1 and CDR2 sequences are SNHLY and FYNNEI. This CDR3 has 15 amino acids. Trimming removed 6 bases from V and 5 bases from J; junction bases left unmatched: 9. CDR3 nucleotides: TGTGCCAGCAGGTCCGGACTAGCGGGTTTTCACGAGCAGTACTTC. Amino acids: CASRSGLAGFHEQYF.

A few counts support this clone. The chain recombines TRBV19 with TRBJ1-2, with 7 positions matching TRBD1. Trimming removed 5 bases from V and 6 bases from J; junction bases left unmatched: 12. The CDR3 contains 15 residues. Germline V gene sequence: CDR1 LNHDA, CDR2 SQIVND (reference sequence). CDR3 sequence reads: CASSSPPTGVDGYTF. The CDR3 DNA reads as TGTGCCAGTAGTTCTCCACCTACAGGGGTTGATGGCTACACCTTC. The entire variable domain, with the rest obtained from reference TRBV19 and TRBJ1-2, is as follows: DGGITQSPKYLFRKEGQNVTLSCEQNLNHDAMYWYRQDPGQGLRLIYYSQIVNDFQKGDIAEGYSVSREKKESFPLTVTSAQKNPTAFYLCASSSPPTGVDGYTFGSGTRLTVV.

This clone is judged medium-sized. The chain couples TRBV27 to TRBJ2-7, with 9 bases fitting TRBD2. The V gene end was trimmed by 6 bases and the J gene end by 3 bases; junction bases not matched to a gene: 12. This CDR3 region has 16 residues. From germline, CDR1 is MNHEY and CDR2 SMNVEV (reference sequence). CDR3 DNA: TGTGCCAGCAGCCCACCCACTAGCGGGCCAAACTACGAGCAGTACTTC. Protein sequence: CASSPPTSGPNYEQYF.

This clone was detected only a few times. The chain employs TRBV12-3 or TRBV12-4 and TRBJ2-3; D tentatively reads TRBD1 or TRBD2 (7 bases each). V was clipped by 5 bases and J by 2 bases, with 14 bases between them. The CDR3 consists of 15 residues. CDR3 sequence (DNA): TGTGCCAGCAGTCCTCAGGGGGGGTACACAGATACGCAGTATTTT. It encodes CASSPQGGYTDTQYF.

The J gene is TRBJ2-2, the V gene TRBV4-1; D unclear. Germline CDR1 MGHRA, CDR2 YSYEKL. V lost 1 base to trimming and J lost 8 bases, with 5 bases between them. CDR3 length: 12 amino acids. As DNA, the CDR3 is TGCGCCAGCAGCCAAGTTTTTGGGGAGCTGTTTTTT. This sequence encodes CASSQVFGELFF.

The rearrangement links TRBV4-3 to TRBJ1-1, with D possibly being TRBD1 (5 bases). V gave up 0 bases and J gave up 11 bases, with 13 bases separating them. Germline CDR1 LGHNA, CDR2 YSLEER. This CDR3 has 13 amino acids. The chain's CDR3 is CASSQEGPQTAFF. CDR3 DNA: TGCGCCAGCAGCCAAGAGGGGCCTCAAACTGCTTTCTTT.

The chain links TRBV6-2 or TRBV6-3 to TRBJ2-2; D remains ambiguous. Trimming removed 0 bases at V and 3 bases at J, with 8 bases between. The CDR3 is 15 amino acids. Germline V gene data show CDR1 as MNHEY and CDR2 as SVGEGT. The CDR3: CASSYSSHYTGELFF. The CDR3 DNA follows: TGTGCCAGCAGTTACTCGAGCCATTACACCGGGGAGCTGTTTTTT.

V usage is TRBV5-1 and J usage is TRBJ2-3; 11 nucleotides align to TRBD2. The CDR3 length is 17 residues. CDR1 and CDR2 (germline): SGHRS, YFSETQ. The V gene end was trimmed by 0 bases and the J gene end by 5 bases; junction bases not matched to a gene: 8. Here the CDR3 reads CASSLGLAGGGEDTQYF. In nucleotides, the CDR3 is TGCGCCAGCAGCTTGGGCCTAGCGGGAGGTGGAGAAGATACGCAGTATTTT.

The chain uses TRBV6-2 or TRBV6-3 and TRBJ2-7, with 8 bases lining up with TRBD1. Germline lookup yields CDR1 MNHEY and CDR2 SVGEGT. Trimming took 2 bases from V and 1 from J; bases not matched to a gene: 4. The CDR3 is 15 amino acids. The CDR3 region is CASSYPTGASYEQYF. In DNA, the CDR3 is TGTGCCAGCAGTTACCCGACAGGGGCATCCTACGAGCAGTACTTC.

This clone was seen a handful of times. V usage is TRBV2 and J usage is TRBJ2-7; 9 bases map to TRBD1. The CDR3 length is 15 residues. Germline values: CDR1 SNHLY, CDR2 FYNNEI. With 6 bases clipped from V and 0 bases from J, the junction kept 6 bases outside the gene matches. For the CDR3, the DNA is TGTGCCAGCAGATGGACAGGGGTGAGCTCCTACGAGCAGTACTTC. It yields the protein CASRWTGVSSYEQYF.